The source of this T cell receptor (beta chain) is a study of Graves' ophthalmopathy and Graves' hyperthyroidism. Overall study context: At the time of initial diagnosis and before any treatment, peripheral blood was collected.

For repertoire sequencing, the TCR beta CDR3 regions were amplified from RNA transcripts. The authors performed first-round RT-PCR with HTBI primers and then a second-round multiplex PCR. One entry per CDR3 protein results from TCRdb running MiXCR on the multiplex PCR reads. Of approximately 160,000 distinct CDR3 sequences listed, 35% to 45% are singletons. Where ophthalmopathy was present, donors had moderate-to-severe activity, CAS ≥3, NOSPECS ≥4 and duration under 3 months. As to this clonotype: The antigen is unknown.

Study-level points and caveats: Using 13 signatures, a model distinguished ophthalmopathy from stable hyperthyroidism, reaching about 89% sensitivity and 65% to 84% specificity.

The source of this sequence is a man younger than 45 with Graves' ophthalmopathy. The specimen was peripheral blood.

As DNA, the CDR3 is TGCAGCGTTGAAACCTACAGGGATACGGGCACCATATATTTT. It encodes CSVETYRDTGTIYF. V and J are TRBV29-1 and TRBJ1-3; tentative D call: TRBD1 (6 bases). The V and J ends lost 2 bases and 9 bases respectively, with 17 bases between them. Germline loops: CDR1 SQVTM, CDR2 ANQGSEA. This CDR3 spans 14 amino acids. Using reference TRBV29-1 and TRBJ1-3 for the parts outside the CDR3, the full variable domain is SAVISQKPSRDICQRGTSLTIQCQVDSQVTMMFWYRQQPGQSLTLIATANQGSEATYESGFVIDKFPISRPNLTFSTLTVSNMSPEDSSIYLCSVETYRDTGTIYFGEGSWLTVV.